Shown below are 10 T cell receptor beta chains from a single sample sequenced in a study of brain T cells in children with intractable seizures. Here immunoSEQ multiplex PCR was the method, and the copy in TCRdb shows in-frame clones only, minus some. The data contain roughly 80,000 clones, under 95% of them singletons. Sequenced here: peripheral blood, sampled at surgery. The receptors here all came from a girl aged 2-10 years with Rasmussen encephalitis and intractable seizures.

V and J are TRBV7-8 and TRBJ2-7; TRBD2 matches at 7 bases. The CDR3 loop spans 21 amino acids. Germline V CDR1 and CDR2: SGHVS, FQNEAQ. The ends lost 5 bases at V and 3 bases at J; junction bases unmatched: 28. In DNA form, the CDR3 reads TGTGCCAGCAGCGTACCCGGGACTATTGCGGGGTTGGAGTTGGGAAACTACGAGCAGTACTTC. Its translation: CASSVPGTIAGLELGNYEQYF.

This clone was counted a few times. The V call is TRBV7-3, the J call TRBJ2-2; TRBD1 aligns across 8 bases. Germline CDR1 is SGHTA and CDR2 is FQGTGA. Germline trimming cut 5 bases from V and 5 bases from J; bases unmatched to any gene: 7. This CDR3 comprises 15 residues. The CDR3 bases are TGTGCCAGCAGCACGACAGGGGCGGTAACCGGGGAGCTGTTTTTT. Protein sequence: CASSTTGAVTGELFF. Drawing the rest from reference TRBV7-3 and TRBJ2-2, the complete variable domain is GAGVSQTPSNKVTEKGKYVELRCDPISGHTALYWYRQSLGQGPEFLIYFQGTGAADDSGLPNDRFFAVRPEGSVSTLKIQRTERGDSAVYLCASSTTGAVTGELFFGEGSRLTVL.

The CDR3 here is CAISESPGGESSYEQYF. The CDR3 nucleotides are TGTGCCATCAGTGAGTCACCCGGGGGCGAAAGCTCCTACGAGCAGTACTTC. V usage is TRBV10-3 and J usage is TRBJ2-7; possibly TRBD1 or TRBD2 for D (6 bases each). The CDR3 runs to 17 residues. V dropped 0 bases and J dropped 0 bases, with 15 bases sitting between them. The V gene's germline CDR1 is ENHRY and CDR2 SYGVKD.

J is TRBJ1-1 and V is TRBV4-1; 8 positions agree with TRBD1. Trimming at V came to 3 bases and at J to 1 base, leaving 4 bases not matched to a gene. The germline V gene has CDR1 MGHRA and CDR2 YSYEKL. CDR3 size: 15 residues. The CDR3 sequence is CASSHRQGTNTEAFF. The CDR3, as DNA: TGCGCCAGCAGCCACCGACAGGGGACGAACACTGAAGCTTTCTTT.

CDR3 DNA sequence: TGTGCCTGGAGTGTAGCGGGAAGGGTCAATGAGCAGTTCTTC. Amino acid sequence: CAWSVAGRVNEQFF. J is TRBJ2-1 and V is TRBV30, with 7 bases lining up with TRBD2. Per germline, CDR1 GTSNPN and CDR2 SVGIG (reference sequence). V shed 0 bases, J shed 6 bases, and the junction held 5 bases outside the gene matches. The CDR3 consists of 14 residues.

The chain carries TRBV12-3 or TRBV12-4 and TRBJ1-1; D unclear. V dropped 2 bases and J dropped 1 base, with 5 bases sitting between them. The CDR3 covers 13 residues. This CDR3 reads CASSLLENTEAFF. CDR3 coding DNA: TGTGCCAGCAGTTTATTAGAGAACACTGAAGCTTTCTTT.

The J gene is TRBJ2-7, the V gene TRBV3-1 (or the pseudogene TRBV3-2); D call uncertain. CDR1 is LGHDT, CDR2 YNNKEL, per germline (reference sequence). This CDR3 spans 13 amino acids. V lost 1 base and J lost 5, with 9 bases in between. The CDR3 DNA is TGTGCCAGCAGCCAAGCGGCCTTGAACGAGCAGTACTTC. Its translation is CASSQAALNEQYF.

This chain links TRBV14 with TRBJ2-2; 11 nucleotides line up with TRBD2. The CDR3 spans 17 residues. Germline values: CDR1 SGHDN, CDR2 FVKESK. The J segment lost 6 bases and the V segment lost 4 bases, leaving 10 bases of the junction unmatched. In nucleotides, the CDR3 is TGTGCCAGCAGCCGACTAAAACTAGCGGGAGAGGCCGGGGAGCTGTTTTTT. This sequence encodes CASSRLKLAGEAGELFF.

In this sample, this clone turned up once. V usage is TRBV4-2 and J usage is TRBJ2-5, with a possible D match to TRBD1 (5 bases). This CDR3 has 14 residues. V dropped 0 bases and J dropped 3 bases, with 8 bases sitting between them. CDR1 is LGHNA and CDR2 is YNFKEQ in the germline V gene. The CDR3 DNA sequence: TGTGCCAGCAGCCAAGAAGGGGTTGAAGAGACCCAGTACTTC. It is translated as CASSQEGVEETQYF.

The J gene is TRBJ1-1, the V gene TRBV29-1, with D unclear. Trimming removed 5 bases at V and 4 bases at J, with 8 bases between. Germline lookup yields CDR1 SQVTM and CDR2 ANQGSEA. The CDR3 consists of 11 residues. The CDR3 loop reads CSVSWGTEAFF. In nucleotides, the CDR3 is TGCAGCGTTTCTTGGGGCACTGAAGCTTTCTTT.